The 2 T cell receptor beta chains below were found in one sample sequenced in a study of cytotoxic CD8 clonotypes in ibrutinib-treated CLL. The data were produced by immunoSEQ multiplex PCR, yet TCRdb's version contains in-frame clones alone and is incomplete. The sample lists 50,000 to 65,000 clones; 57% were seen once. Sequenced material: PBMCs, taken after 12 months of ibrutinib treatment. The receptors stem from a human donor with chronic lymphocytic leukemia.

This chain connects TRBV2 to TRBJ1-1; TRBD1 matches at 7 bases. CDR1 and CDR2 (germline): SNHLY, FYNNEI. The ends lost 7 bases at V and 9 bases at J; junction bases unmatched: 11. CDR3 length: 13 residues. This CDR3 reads CASKDGTDYKAFF. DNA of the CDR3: TGTGCCAGCAAGGATGGGACAGACTATAAAGCTTTCTTT.

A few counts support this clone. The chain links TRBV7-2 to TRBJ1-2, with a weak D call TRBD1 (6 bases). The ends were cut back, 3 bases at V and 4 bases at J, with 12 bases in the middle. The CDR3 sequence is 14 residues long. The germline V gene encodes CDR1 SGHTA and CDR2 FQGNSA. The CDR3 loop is CASSFGTIAYGYTF. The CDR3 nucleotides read TGTGCCAGCAGCTTCGGGACAATCGCCTATGGCTACACCTTC.